The rows below give T cell receptor beta chains drawn from one sample of a study of blood T cell repertoires in COVID-19. Data came from immunoSEQ multiplex PCR; TCRdb stores just in-frame clones and leaves some out. The data contain roughly 330,000 clones, around 83% of them singletons. Material: peripheral blood. These receptors were taken from a woman aged 50 to 60 with acute or convalescent COVID-19. The CDR3 runs from the conserved cysteine through the conserved F or W.

cdr3_length: 14; v_call: TRBV2; cdr3_aa: CASSDQGLDYGYTF
cdr3_length: 14; v_call: TRBV10-1; cdr3_aa: CASSAGLPNQPQHF
cdr3_length: 12; v_call: TRBV6-4; cdr3_aa: CASSDYRNEQFF
cdr3_length: 15; v_call: TRBV5-1; cdr3_aa: CASSGTDPREQPQHF
cdr3_length: 15; v_call: TRBV7-9; cdr3_aa: CASSPRGTGGKEQFF
cdr3_length: 13; v_call: TRBV6-1; cdr3_aa: CASSEARDEKLFF
cdr3_length: 12; v_call: TRBV19; cdr3_aa: CASSQGFYGYTF
cdr3_length: 16; v_call: TRBV19; cdr3_aa: CASSSGQDFINQPQHF
cdr3_length: 14; v_call: TRBV6-5; cdr3_aa: CASSYSTGPGELFF
cdr3_length: 14; v_call: TRBV7-2; cdr3_aa: CASSFPREGDGYTF
cdr3_length: 12; v_call: TRBV2; cdr3_aa: CAILAGQDTQYF
cdr3_length: 15; v_call: TRBV3-1/TRBV3-2; cdr3_aa: CASSQDGRGRDGYTF
cdr3_length: 17; v_call: TRBV5-1; cdr3_aa: CASSPGPGQGAYQPQHF
cdr3_length: 13; v_call: TRBV2; cdr3_aa: CASSSTGGGELFF
cdr3_length: 11; v_call: TRBV29-1; cdr3_aa: CSVEDNGAWFF
cdr3_length: 16; v_call: TRBV11-3; cdr3_aa: CASSLDRRGQGDTQYF
cdr3_length: 13; v_call: TRBV30; cdr3_aa: CAWRRREADEQFF
cdr3_length: 12; v_call: TRBV30; cdr3_aa: CAWGRDGSPLHF
cdr3_length: 13; v_call: TRBV5-8; cdr3_aa: CASSDLNTGELFF
cdr3_length: 13; v_call: TRBV30; cdr3_aa: CAWSVRGQNIQYF
cdr3_length: 17; v_call: TRBV21-1; cdr3_aa: CASTPSGQARRANVLTF
cdr3_length: 14; v_call: TRBV5-1; cdr3_aa: CASSLYRLDTEAFF
cdr3_length: 15; v_call: TRBV5-6; cdr3_aa: CASSRQGTSGDTQYF
cdr3_length: 15; v_call: TRBV7-2; cdr3_aa: CASSLTGGWNSPLHF
cdr3_length: 15; v_call: TRBV5-1; cdr3_aa: CASSWDSATNEKLFF
cdr3_length: 15; v_call: TRBV9; cdr3_aa: CASSLTSGRYNEQFF
cdr3_length: 13; v_call: TRBV6-5; cdr3_aa: CASSLITGDTQYF
cdr3_length: 11; v_call: TRBV6-2/TRBV6-3; cdr3_aa: CASSYDRGYTF
cdr3_length: 13; v_call: TRBV10-2; cdr3_aa: CASRQGFGQPQHF
cdr3_length: 14; v_call: TRBV28; cdr3_aa: CASSLGRGDQPQHF
cdr3_length: 13; v_call: TRBV19; cdr3_aa: CASSIVGGETQYF
cdr3_length: 13; v_call: TRBV30; cdr3_aa: CAWLVRGTDTQYF
cdr3_length: 16; v_call: TRBV5-1; cdr3_aa: CASSLAAGVSYNEQFF
cdr3_length: 15; v_call: TRBV18; cdr3_aa: CASSPGQGTSQPQHF
cdr3_length: 14; v_call: TRBV30; cdr3_aa: CAWSGLAGINEQFF
cdr3_length: 15; v_call: TRBV5-1; cdr3_aa: CASSSGQGGTGELFF
cdr3_length: 17; v_call: TRBV27; cdr3_aa: CASSLSPGQGLNTEAFF
cdr3_length: 15; v_call: TRBV27; cdr3_aa: CASSLRDRGGSPLHF
cdr3_length: 13; v_call: TRBV2; cdr3_aa: CASSEQVGEKLFF